Below, 20 T cell receptor beta chains from the same sample are listed, as sequenced in a study of T-cell memory formation after mild COVID-19. TCRdb independently ran MiXCR on the 5' RACE reads; one entry per CDR3 protein. There are 550,000 to 600,000 distinct CDR3 sequences in the sample; roughly a fifth occur only once, and 7.5% to 9.5% lies in the top ten. Sequencing input: PBMCs or a T cell subset sorted from them (not recorded which). Receptors were obtained from an adult woman who had mild COVID-19 (a few samples of this study predate the infection). Cell type and time point are not known.

This clonotype has a handful of counts. This chain connects TRBV7-3 to TRBJ2-2, with 7 bases aligning to TRBD1. With 4 bases clipped from V and 6 bases from J, the junction kept 8 bases outside the gene matches. Germline CDR1 is SGHTA and CDR2 is FQGTGA. The CDR3 covers 15 residues. The CDR3 sequence is CASSSVGRGSGELFF. The DNA of the CDR3 is TGTGCCAGCAGCTCCGTTGGCAGGGGGTCCGGGGAGCTGTTTTTT.

This rearrangement joins TRBV12-3 or TRBV12-4 to TRBJ2-7; D is perhaps TRBD1 or TRBD2 (5 bases each). Trimming took 8 bases from V and 2 from J, leaving 16 bases between them. This CDR3 has 14 amino acids. CDR3 nucleotide sequence: TGTGCCAGCGGAACTACAGGACTCACCTACGAGCAGTACTTC. It codes for CASGTTGLTYEQYF.

This clonotype was seen only a few times. V is TRBV5-1 and J is TRBJ2-1; TRBD2 aligns across 8 bases. Trimming cost V 7 bases and J 8 bases; bases outside gene matches: 11. CDR3 length: 14 amino acids. Germline-derived CDR1 and CDR2 are SGHRS and YFSETQ. The CDR3: CASEPGLGPDEQFF. The CDR3 DNA follows: TGCGCCAGCGAACCGGGACTAGGTCCAGATGAGCAGTTCTTC.

Only a few counts were recorded for this clonotype. The chain has TRBV4-1 and TRBJ2-7, with 7 bases matching TRBD1. CDR3 length: 14 amino acids. The germline V gene has CDR1 MGHRA and CDR2 YSYEKL. V was pared by 3 bases and J by 6 bases, with 8 bases of the junction left unmatched. This CDR3 reads CASSHSYDRAEQYF. CDR3 DNA: TGCGCCAGCAGCCATTCCTACGACAGGGCCGAGCAGTACTTC.

This sequence joins TRBV19 and TRBJ2-7; TRBD2 matches at 11 bases. The CDR3 length is 18 residues. J gave up 0 bases and V 0 bases, and 7 bases lay outside the gene matches. Germline assignment: CDR1 LNHDA and CDR2 SQIVND (reference sequence). The CDR3 here is CASSIEGGLAGSSYEQYF. In DNA form, the CDR3 reads TGTGCCAGTAGTATAGAGGGAGGACTAGCGGGTAGCTCCTACGAGCAGTACTTC.

This clonotype was counted only a few times. The chain recombines TRBV7-2 with TRBJ2-1; TRBD2 matches at 10 bases. Germline V CDR1 and CDR2: SGHTA, FQGNSA. The V and J ends lost 5 bases and 7 bases, in that order; junction bases with no gene match: 11. CDR3 length: 16 residues. In nucleotides, the CDR3 is TGTGCCAGCAGCATTCTAGCGGGAGCCTTAAGAAATGAGCAGTTCTTC. It specifies CASSILAGALRNEQFF.

The chain carries TRBV7-3 and TRBJ2-5; 10 positions agree with TRBD1. The CDR3 covers 14 residues. J lost 5 bases, V lost 5 bases, and 5 bases had no gene match. Germline V gene sequence: CDR1 SGHTA, CDR2 FQGTGA. The CDR3 sequence is CASSGQGDPETQYF. The CDR3 nucleotides read TGTGCCAGCAGCGGACAGGGGGATCCGGAGACCCAGTACTTC.

The chain uses TRBV3-1 and TRBJ2-1, with 12 nucleotides matching TRBD2. The junction had 8 bases not matched to a gene; V was cut back by 0 bases and J by 8 bases. The CDR3 sequence is 17 residues long. Per germline, CDR1 LGHDT and CDR2 YNNKEL (reference sequence). The CDR3 bases are TGTGCCAGCAGCCAAGAAAGGGCACTAGCGGGAGGTGATGAGCAGTTCTTC. Its protein product is CASSQERALAGGDEQFF.

This chain connects TRBV7-2 to TRBJ1-6, with D hard to call. Germline-derived CDR1 and CDR2 are SGHTA and FQGNSA. The CDR3 runs to 16 residues. V lost 2 bases and J 6 bases, leaving 14 bases between the germline ends. CDR3 in amino acids: CASSLLGPGLNSPLHF. The CDR3 nucleotides are TGTGCCAGCAGCTTATTAGGTCCGGGTCTTAATTCACCCCTCCACTTT.

The table lists this clonotype with many counts. The V gene is TRBV18, the J gene TRBJ2-1; D gene unclear. CDR1 and CDR2 from the germline V gene are KGHSH and LQKENI. There are 15 residues in the CDR3. V was cut by 2 bases and J by 0 bases, with 8 bases left in between. CDR3 sequence reads: CASSPGVSSYNEQFF. The CDR3 DNA sequence: TGTGCCAGCTCACCAGGCGTAAGCTCCTACAATGAGCAGTTCTTC.

V and J are TRBV9 and TRBJ2-3, with 12 nucleotides matching TRBD2. The junction had 10 bases not matched to a gene; V was cut back by 3 bases and J by 5 bases. CDR1 is SGDLS and CDR2 is YYNGEE in the germline V gene. The CDR3 is 17 residues long. CDR3 bases: TGTGCCAGCAGCGGCGGGCAGAGACTAGCGGGAGAAGATACGCAGTATTTT. Amino acid sequence: CASSGGQRLAGEDTQYF. Filled out from reference TRBV9 and TRBJ2-3, the complete variable domain reads DSGVTQTPKHLITATGQRVTLRCSPRSGDLSVYWYQQSLDQGLQFLIQYYNGEERAKGNILERFSAQQFPDLHSELNLSSLELGDSALYFCASSGGQRLAGEDTQYFGPGTRLTVL.

V gene TRBV24-1 combines with J gene TRBJ2-1; 9 positions match TRBD1. Germline-derived CDR1 and CDR2 are KGHDR and SFDVKD. J lost 6 bases, V lost 4 bases, and 6 bases had no gene match. The CDR3 length is 15 residues. CDR3 bases: TGTGCCACCAGTGAAGACAGGGGGTTGCGCAATGAGCAGTTCTTC. Encoded protein: CATSEDRGLRNEQFF.

This clonotype was counted only a few times. The rearrangement uses TRBV28 and TRBJ1-5; no reliable D call. The V gene's germline CDR1 is MDHEN and CDR2 SYDVKM. CDR3 length equals 13 residues. The V and J ends lost 5 bases and 4 bases respectively, with 9 bases between them. This chain's CDR3 is CASSPPPNQPQHF. The CDR3 region has the DNA TGTGCCAGCAGTCCCCCCCCGAATCAGCCCCAGCATTTT.

V is TRBV6-5 and J is TRBJ2-1; no clear D. The germline CDR1 and CDR2 sequences are MNHEY and SVGAGI. This CDR3 contains 11 residues. V was cut by 7 bases and J by 7 bases, with 8 bases left in between. CDR3 amino acids: CASTQANEQFF. The CDR3 DNA is TGTGCCAGCACTCAGGCAAATGAGCAGTTCTTC.

This clonotype was recorded a few times. This chain joins TRBV20-1 and TRBJ2-3, with 10 positions matching TRBD2. Germline CDR1 and CDR2: DFQATT and SNEGSKA (reference sequence). This CDR3 region has 18 residues. J gave up 0 bases and V 0 bases, and 9 bases lay outside the gene matches. CDR3 amino acids: CSARDNSGGLHSTDTQYF. In DNA, the CDR3 is TGCAGTGCTAGAGATAATAGCGGGGGGCTCCACAGCACAGATACGCAGTATTTT.

This clonotype was counted only a few times. V usage is TRBV5-4 and J usage is TRBJ2-7; 9 bases are shared with TRBD2. V gave up 4 bases and J gave up 3 bases; unmatched junction bases: 14. Germline assignment: CDR1 SGHNT and CDR2 YYREEE (reference sequence). This CDR3 has 17 amino acids. Here the CDR3 reads CASSTGTSPSLFYEQYF. CDR3 nucleotide sequence: TGTGCCAGCAGCACCGGGACTAGCCCCTCCCTTTTCTACGAGCAGTACTTC.

This clonotype was seen a handful of times. The V and J genes are TRBV7-2 and TRBJ2-7; D unresolved. V lost 3 bases to trimming and J lost 4 bases, with 7 bases between them. Germline CDR1 reads SGHTA; CDR2 reads FQGNSA. There are 12 residues in the CDR3. The CDR3 is CASSFAAYEQYF. The DNA of the CDR3 is TGTGCCAGCAGCTTTGCAGCGTACGAGCAGTACTTC.

In its sample, this clonotype was seen a few times. V gene TRBV2 combines with J gene TRBJ1-5; D is perhaps TRBD1 (5 bases). The V gene's germline CDR1 is SNHLY and CDR2 FYNNEI. Between the trimmed V and J ends, which lost 5 bases and 0 bases, there was a span of 11 bases. This CDR3 spans 15 amino acids. CDR3 sequence reads: CASSPGPYSNQPQHF. In DNA, the CDR3 is TGTGCCAGCAGTCCGGGACCGTATAGCAATCAGCCCCAGCATTTT.

This clonotype was counted a few times. The V gene is TRBV18, the J gene TRBJ1-1, with TRBD1 identical over 11 bases. This CDR3 region has 17 residues. Germline assignment: CDR1 KGHSH and CDR2 LQKENI. With V trimmed by 1 base and J by 4 bases, 8 bases remained unmatched. The CDR3 reads CASSPLGQGAVRTEAFF. Written as DNA, the CDR3 is TGTGCCAGCTCACCACTCGGACAGGGGGCAGTACGCACTGAAGCTTTCTTT.

This clonotype appeared a few times. This rearrangement joins TRBV20-1 to TRBJ1-2, with D tentatively TRBD1 (5 bases). The V end was cut by 0 bases, the J end by 7 bases, with 12 bases between. This CDR3 is built from 13 residues. The V gene's germline CDR1 is DFQATT and CDR2 SNEGSKA (reference sequence). CDR3: CSARDGTLGGYTF. CDR3 coding DNA: TGCAGTGCTAGAGACGGGACGCTCGGTGGCTACACCTTC.